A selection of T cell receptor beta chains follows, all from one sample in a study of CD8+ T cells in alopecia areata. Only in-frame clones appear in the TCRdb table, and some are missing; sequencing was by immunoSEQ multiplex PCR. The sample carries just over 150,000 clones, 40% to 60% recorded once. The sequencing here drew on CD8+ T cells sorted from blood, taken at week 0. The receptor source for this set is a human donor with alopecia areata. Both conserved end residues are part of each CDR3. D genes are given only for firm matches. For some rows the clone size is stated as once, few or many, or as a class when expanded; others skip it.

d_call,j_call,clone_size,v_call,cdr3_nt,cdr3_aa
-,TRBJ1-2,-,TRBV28,TGTGCCAGCAGTCCGACCGACAGTTTCTATGGCTACACCTTC,CASSPTDSFYGYTF
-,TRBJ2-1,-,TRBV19,TGTGCCAGTAGTATGTCGGGCGGAGGTGAGCAGTTCTTC,CASSMSGGGEQFF
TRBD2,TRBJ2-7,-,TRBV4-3,TGCGCCAGCAGCCAAGACCGCGGGGGGCCCTACGAGCAGTACTTC,CASSQDRGGPYEQYF
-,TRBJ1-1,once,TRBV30,TGTGCCTGGACAGAGCTTTTGAACACTGAAGCTTTCTTT,CAWTELLNTEAFF
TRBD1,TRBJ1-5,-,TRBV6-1,TGTGCCAGCAGTGAAAGTAGGGGGCCGGGACAGCCCCAGCATTTT,CASSESRGPGQPQHF
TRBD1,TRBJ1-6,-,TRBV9,TGTGCCAGCAGCGCAGACAGGGGAAATTCACCCCTCCACTTT,CASSADRGNSPLHF
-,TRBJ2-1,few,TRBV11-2,TGTGCCAGCAGCTTAGGTTCGGGCTCCTACAATGAGCAGTTCTTC,CASSLGSGSYNEQFF
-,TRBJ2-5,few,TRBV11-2,TGTGCCAGCAGCTTAGATGGGGAGACCCAGTACTTC,CASSLDGETQYF
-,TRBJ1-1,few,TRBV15,TGTGCCACCAGCAGGCCTTCGGACCGCCCGGGGACTGAAGCTTTCTTT,CATSRPSDRPGTEAFF
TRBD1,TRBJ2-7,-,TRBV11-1,TGTGCCAGCAGCGCCGGACAGGGGGCACAGCTTTACGAGCAGTACTTC,CASSAGQGAQLYEQYF
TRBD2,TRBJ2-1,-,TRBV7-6,TGTGCCAGCAGCTTTACTAGCGGGGATTGGGATGAGCAGTTCTTC,CASSFTSGDWDEQFF
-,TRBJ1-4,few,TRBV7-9,TGTGCCAGCAGCTTACGAGGCGGGGATAATGAAAAACTGTTTTTT,CASSLRGGDNEKLFF
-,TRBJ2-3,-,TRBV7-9,TGTGCCAGCAGCTTAAACAGGCCCAATCTAGGAGATACGCAGTATTTT,CASSLNRPNLGDTQYF
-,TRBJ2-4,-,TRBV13,TGTGCCAGCAGCCCAGGTGGGGTTGGCAAAAACATTCAGTACTTC,CASSPGGVGKNIQYF
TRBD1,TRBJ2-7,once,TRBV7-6,TGTGCCAGCAGCCCAATCCCCGACAGGGACGAGCAGTACTTC,CASSPIPDRDEQYF
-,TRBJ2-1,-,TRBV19,TGTGCCAGTAGTATTAGGGGAGGCCCCAGGCAGAATGAGCAGTTCTTC,CASSIRGGPRQNEQFF
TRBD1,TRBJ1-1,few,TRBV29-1,TGCAGCGTTACAGGACAGGCCGCTGAAGCTTTCTTT,CSVTGQAAEAFF
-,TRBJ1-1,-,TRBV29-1,TGCAGCGTTCGGGAGGGCTTTACTGAAGCTTTCTTT,CSVREGFTEAFF
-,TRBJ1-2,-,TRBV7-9,TGTGCCAGCAGCTTAGGTGGAGGGGGGTTCTATGGCTACACCTTC,CASSLGGGGFYGYTF
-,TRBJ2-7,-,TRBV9,TGTGCCAGCAGCGTAGGGGACGCCGACTCCTACGAGCAGTACTTC,CASSVGDADSYEQYF